This T cell receptor beta chain was observed in a study of shared clonotypes between healthy human individuals. Terminally differentiated effector memory CD45RA+ cells were excluded by CCR7 positive selection of CD45RO-negative cells. TCRdb's table, derived via immunoSEQ multiplex PCR, lists solely in-frame clones and lacks some. The sample has more than 550,000 clones, about 92% seen once. This clonotype was sampled from a young man in good health. Sequencing used naive CD8+ T cells sorted from blood.

Here the CDR3 reads CASSLEGSGQYF. The CDR3 DNA sequence: TGTGCCAGCAGCTTGGAAGGGTCGGGGCAGTACTTC. This chain joins TRBV5-4 and TRBJ2-7; no definite D call. There are 12 residues in the CDR3. The germline V gene has CDR1 SGHNT and CDR2 YYREEE (reference sequence). V dropped 0 bases and J dropped 9 bases, with 10 bases sitting between them.